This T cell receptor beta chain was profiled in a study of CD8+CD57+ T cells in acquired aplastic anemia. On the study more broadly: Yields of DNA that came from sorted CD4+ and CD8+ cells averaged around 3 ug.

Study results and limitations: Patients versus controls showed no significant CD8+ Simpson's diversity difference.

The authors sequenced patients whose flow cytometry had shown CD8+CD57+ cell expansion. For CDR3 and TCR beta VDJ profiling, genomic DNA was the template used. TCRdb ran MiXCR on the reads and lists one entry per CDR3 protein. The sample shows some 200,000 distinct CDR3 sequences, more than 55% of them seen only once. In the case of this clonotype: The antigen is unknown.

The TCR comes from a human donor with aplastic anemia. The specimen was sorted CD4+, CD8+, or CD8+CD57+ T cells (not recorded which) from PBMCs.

The CDR3, as DNA: TGTGCCAGCAGTTACGGCGCTAACTATGGCTACACCTTC. Its translation is CASSYGANYGYTF. This rearrangement joins TRBV6-5 to TRBJ1-2; no definite D call. The length of the CDR3 is 13 residues. Germline assignment: CDR1 MNHEY and CDR2 SVGAGI. Trimming stripped 2 bases from V and 0 bases from J, with 4 bases between.